Each of the 30 T cell receptor beta chains below was sequenced from the same sample in a study of response to subunit inactivated influenza vaccine. TCRdb ran MiXCR on the RT-PCR reads and lists one entry per CDR3 protein. The sample lists under 200,000 distinct CDR3 sequences, about 12% occurring once. The same specimen was also included in a second study, on T cells expressing NK-cell markers. That study adds: Production of TCR beta cDNA relied on 5'RACE template switching with UMIs.

The sample in question was CD8+ T cells sorted from PBMCs, obtained roughly 12 days after vaccination. All receptors derive from a man aged 50 or older who received an inactivated influenza vaccine.

This clonotype turned up a few times. DNA of the CDR3: TGTGCCACCAGCAGAGTCGGAGTAAGCCAAGAGACCCAGTACTTC. Protein sequence: CATSRVGVSQETQYF. This chain joins TRBV15 and TRBJ2-5; D is undetermined. CDR1 LNHNV and CDR2 YYDKDF come from the germline V gene (reference sequence). This CDR3 is built from 15 residues. V was clipped by 1 base and J by 1 base, with 10 bases between them. Based on the CDR3 plus reference TRBV15 and TRBJ2-5, the full variable domain is DAMVIQNPRYQVTQFGKPVTLSCSQTLNHNVMYWYQQKSSQAPKLLFHYYDKDFNNEADTPDNFQSRRPNTSFCFLDIRSPGLGDTAMYLCATSRVGVSQETQYFGPGTRLLVL.

This clonotype has only one observation. A read error may be the cause here, since a much bigger clone is one base away. The chain uses TRBV29-1 and TRBJ2-7, with D possibly being TRBD1 (5 bases). The CDR3 totals 11 residues. V was pared by 4 bases and J by 5 bases, with 9 bases between. Germline V lookup: CDR1 SQVTM, CDR2 ANQGSEA. The CDR3 DNA follows: TGCAGCGTTGCAGGGCCTGACGAGCAGTACTTC. Translating it yields CSVAGPDEQYF.

This clonotype was observed at least ten times. This chain joins TRBV6-2 or TRBV6-3 and TRBJ2-1; D may be TRBD2 (6 bases). Germline V gives CDR1 MNHEY, CDR2 SVGEGT. The CDR3 extends over 14 amino acids. Trimming left V 3 bases short and J 1 base short, with 7 bases between. As DNA, the CDR3 is TGTGCCAGCAGTTATGGGGGGTCCTACAATGAGCAGTTCTTC. Protein product: CASSYGGSYNEQFF.

This clonotype has a single count. The CDR3 here is CSARRLAGGSLYEQYF. The DNA for the CDR3 is TGCAGTGCTAGAAGACTAGCGGGAGGTTCCCTCTACGAGCAGTACTTC. The rearrangement joins TRBV20-1 to TRBJ2-7; 13 nucleotides align to TRBD2. The CDR3 extends over 16 amino acids. Germline V CDR1 and CDR2: DFQATT, SNEGSKA (reference sequence). Trimming removed 2 bases from V and 3 bases from J; junction bases left unmatched: 7.

This clonotype was counted between two and nine times. The chain uses TRBV7-9 and TRBJ2-5; TRBD1 matches 7 bases. This CDR3 has 16 amino acids. CDR1 is SEHNR and CDR2 is FQNEAQ in the germline V gene (reference sequence). V was pared by 4 bases and J by 0 bases, with 8 bases of the junction left unmatched. CDR3 nucleotides: TGTGCCAGCAGCTCTAGACAGGGTTTGTACCAAGAGACCCAGTACTTC. The encoded protein is CASSSRQGLYQETQYF.

This clonotype was seen only a few times. This sequence joins TRBV7-6 and TRBJ1-4; no clear D gene. CDR1 and CDR2 from the germline V gene are SGHVS and FNYEAQ. The CDR3 is made up of 16 amino acids. The V end lost 1 base, the J end lost 0 bases, and 9 bases lay between the germline ends. DNA of the CDR3: TGTGCCAGCAGCTTAGTCCCTGATGCAACTAATGAAAAACTGTTTTTT. Translating gives CASSLVPDATNEKLFF.

The chain recombines TRBV12-3 or TRBV12-4 with TRBJ2-1; possibly TRBD2 for D (7 bases). There are 16 residues in the CDR3. Trimming left V 5 bases short and J 6 bases short, with 20 bases between. The CDR3 coding sequence is TGTGCCAGCAGTATCCTGGGGGGGGCGAAGCCCAATGAGCAGTTCTTC. This sequence encodes CASSILGGAKPNEQFF.

This chain connects TRBV3-1 to TRBJ2-1, with 14 bases that match TRBD2. The CDR3 is 17 residues long. V lost 4 bases, J lost 7 bases, and 9 bases stayed unmatched. Germline CDR1 reads LGHDT; CDR2 reads YNNKEL (reference sequence). The CDR3 coding sequence is TGTGCCAGCAGCCCATCATGGACTAGCGGGAGGTTTAATGAGCAGTTCTTC. This encodes CASSPSWTSGRFNEQFF.

This sequence joins TRBV7-9 and TRBJ2-5; D tentatively fits TRBD1 or TRBD2 (5 bases each). Deletions cut 0 bases from V and 1 base from J, with 9 bases between. The CDR3 loop spans 15 amino acids. The germline CDR1 and CDR2 sequences are SEHNR and FQNEAQ (reference sequence). For the CDR3, the DNA is TGTGCCAGCAGCTTAGCGACGGGGACCCAAGAGACCCAGTACTTC. This translates into CASSLATGTQETQYF.

The chain couples TRBV30 to TRBJ2-1, with 8 bases identical to TRBD2. The length of the CDR3 is 15 residues. Germline assignment: CDR1 GTSNPN and CDR2 SVGIG (reference sequence). V was pared by 5 bases and J by 8 bases, with 14 bases of the junction left unmatched. CDR3 residues: CAWSVSGTAVDEQFF. In DNA, the CDR3 is TGTGCCTGGTCGGTTAGCGGGACGGCCGTCGATGAGCAGTTCTTC.

The chain joins TRBV27 to TRBJ2-5; no definite D call. Germline V gene lookup returns CDR1 MNHEY and CDR2 SMNVEV (reference sequence). This CDR3 comprises 13 residues. Trimming cost V 5 bases and J 4 bases, with 11 bases left between them. CDR3 sequence: CASSPLDGETQYF. CDR3 DNA: TGTGCCAGCAGTCCCCTGGACGGAGAGACCCAGTACTTC.

This clonotype was observed a handful of times. J is TRBJ1-5 and V is TRBV20-1; D possibly corresponds to TRBD1 (6 bases). Germline V CDR1 and CDR2: DFQATT, SNEGSKA (reference sequence). This CDR3 comprises 14 residues. Trimming pared 6 bases from V and 0 bases from J, leaving 12 bases between. CDR3 bases: TGCAGTGCCCCAGGGGAATATAGCAATCAGCCCCAGCATTTT. Protein product: CSAPGEYSNQPQHF.

Many counts were recorded for this clonotype. Here the CDR3 DNA reads TGTGCCAGCAGGCCGACAGGACTCTACGAGCAGTACTTC. The encoded protein is CASRPTGLYEQYF. The chain uses TRBV28 and TRBJ2-7; D possibly corresponds to TRBD1 (6 bases). V was cut by 6 bases and J by 3 bases, with 12 bases left in between. The CDR3 totals 13 residues. Germline values: CDR1 MDHEN, CDR2 SYDVKM.

This clonotype was seen only a few times. This rearrangement joins TRBV2 to TRBJ2-7; a possible D gene is TRBD2 (5 bases). The CDR3 runs 15 residues. CDR1 and CDR2 (germline): SNHLY, FYNNEI. V was pared by 1 base and J by 4 bases, with 14 bases between. CDR3 bases: TGTGCCAGCAGTGAAGTAGAGCGGAGGAGATACGAGCAGTACTTC. Translated: CASSEVERRRYEQYF.

This rearrangement joins TRBV6-5 to TRBJ1-2; 8 bases align to TRBD1. The junction had 5 bases not matched to a gene; V was cut back by 2 bases and J by 6 bases. CDR1 MNHEY and CDR2 SVGAGI come from the germline V gene. This CDR3 region has 14 residues. CDR3 loop: CASSYQGAHDGYTF. CDR3 sequence (DNA): TGTGCCAGCAGTTACCAGGGGGCGCATGATGGCTACACCTTC.

Only a few counts were recorded for this clonotype. This sequence joins TRBV7-2 and TRBJ1-6; 11 nucleotides agree with TRBD1. The V gene end was trimmed by 1 base and the J gene end by 10 bases; junction bases not matched to a gene: 3. The CDR3 spans 15 residues. The germline V gene encodes CDR1 SGHTA and CDR2 FQGNSA. CDR3 DNA: TGTGCCAGCAGCTTAGTGGGACAGGGGGGATCACCCCTCCACTTT. This translates into CASSLVGQGGSPLHF. The full variable domain, with the rest looked up from reference TRBV7-2 and TRBJ1-6, is GAGVSQSPSNKVTEKGKDVELRCDPISGHTALYWYRQSLGQGLEFLIYFQGNSAPDKSGLPSDRFSAERTGGSVSTLTIQRTQQEDSAVYLCASSLVGQGGSPLHFGNGTRLTVT.

This clonotype was seen only a few times. The V and J genes are TRBV19 and TRBJ1-2, with TRBD1 matching 7 bases. From germline, CDR1 is LNHDA and CDR2 SQIVND (reference sequence). The V and J ends lost 3 bases and 4 bases, in that order; junction bases with no gene match: 2. The CDR3 length is 13 residues. CDR3 coding DNA: TGTGCCAGTAGTATGACAGGGCGCTATGGCTACACCTTC. This codes for CASSMTGRYGYTF.

The V call is TRBV29-1, the J call TRBJ2-1; tentatively, D is TRBD1 or TRBD2 (6 bases each). Deletions cut 7 bases from V and 4 bases from J, with 11 bases between. This CDR3 spans 12 amino acids. Germline CDR1 reads SQVTM; CDR2 reads ANQGSEA. CDR3 coding DNA: TGCAGCGGGAGGGGGATATACAATGAGCAGTTCTTC. This encodes CSGRGIYNEQFF.

This clonotype was counted ten times or more. The chain has TRBV15 and TRBJ2-1; the match to TRBD2 covers 7 bases. CDR1 is LNHNV, CDR2 YYDKDF, per germline (reference sequence). J lost 0 bases, V lost 5 bases, and 10 bases had no gene match. The CDR3 has 17 amino acids. The CDR3 region has the DNA TGTGCCACCAGCGTTACTGCGGGGGAGAGCTCCTACAATGAGCAGTTCTTC. It specifies CATSVTAGESSYNEQFF.

Worth noting for this clonotype: A read error may explain this, as a much larger clone is one base away. The rearrangement joins TRBV29-1 to TRBJ1-1, with D unresolved. From germline, CDR1 is SQVTM and CDR2 ANQGSEA. The CDR3 is made up of 13 amino acids. Trimming pared 1 base from V and 3 bases from J, leaving 9 bases between. CDR3 protein: CSVEGEADTEAFF. The CDR3 DNA reads as TGCAGCGTTGAAGGGGAGGCCGACACTGAAGCTTTCTTT.

This chain joins TRBV28 and TRBJ2-7; D is possibly TRBD1 (6 bases). CDR1 and CDR2 from the germline V gene are MDHEN and SYDVKM. V shed 5 bases and J shed 3 bases, with 17 bases lying between them. This CDR3 is 15 amino acids long. The CDR3 DNA sequence: TGTGCCAGCAGTCTATCCGGGGACACTGACTACGAGCAGTACTTC. It codes for CASSLSGDTDYEQYF.

This chain uses TRBV5-6 with TRBJ2-7; the D is unclear. The CDR3 covers 15 residues. V was cut by 0 bases and J by 3 bases, with 13 bases left in between. CDR1 and CDR2 from the germline V gene are SGHDT and YYEEEE. For the CDR3, the DNA is TGTGCCAGCAGCTTGGGTGGCACTTGGCTCTACGAGCAGTACTTC. It translates to CASSLGGTWLYEQYF. The full variable domain, with the rest looked up from reference TRBV5-6 and TRBJ2-7, is DAGVTQSPTHLIKTRGQQVTLRCSPKSGHDTVSWYQQALGQGPQFIFQYYEEEERQRGNFPDRFSGHQFPNYSSELNVNALLLGDSALYLCASSLGGTWLYEQYFGPGTRLTVT.

The chain's CDR3 is CASSYSLQDPVNEKLFF. As DNA, the CDR3 is TGTGCCAGCAGTTACTCGTTACAGGACCCCGTTAATGAAAAACTGTTTTTT. This rearrangement joins TRBV6-5 to TRBJ1-4; D may be TRBD1 (5 bases). The CDR3 spans 17 residues. The V end lost 0 bases, the J end lost 4 bases, and 15 bases lay between the germline ends. Germline CDR1 reads MNHEY; CDR2 reads SVGAGI.

This clonotype was found a few times. The DNA of the CDR3 is TGTGCCAGCAGAACAGGGTCCTACGAGCAGTACTTC. Translated: CASRTGSYEQYF. This chain uses TRBV6-5 with TRBJ2-7, with D possibly TRBD1 on 6 matching bases. The CDR3 runs 12 residues. Trimming stripped 6 bases from V and 1 base from J, with 7 bases between. Germline V gene sequence: CDR1 MNHEY, CDR2 SVGAGI.

This clonotype was counted only a few times. V usage is TRBV4-3 and J usage is TRBJ2-7; D is ambiguous. The CDR3 consists of 14 residues. Germline V gives CDR1 LGHNA, CDR2 YSLEER. Trimming took 5 bases from V and 2 from J, leaving 13 bases between them. The CDR3 DNA sequence: TGCGCCAGCAGCTCAAAGCCGGGTCCCTACGAGCAGTACTTC. Its protein product is CASSSKPGPYEQYF.

The chain is built from TRBV20-1 and TRBJ1-3, with no clear D. From germline, CDR1 is DFQATT and CDR2 SNEGSKA (reference sequence). V lost 3 bases and J lost 2, with 8 bases in between. This CDR3 spans 13 amino acids. CDR3 in amino acids: CSARVRAGNTIYF. DNA for the CDR3: TGCAGTGCTAGGGTACGGGCTGGAAACACCATATATTTT.

There are many counts of this clonotype. CDR3 loop: CSVVRLLNTEAFF. In DNA, the CDR3 is TGCAGCGTTGTTAGATTGTTGAACACTGAAGCTTTCTTT. The chain carries TRBV29-1 and TRBJ1-1; no clear D gene. The CDR3 extends over 13 amino acids. V dropped 4 bases and J dropped 0 bases, with 9 bases sitting between them. CDR1 is SQVTM and CDR2 is ANQGSEA in the germline V gene.

The chain is built from TRBV20-1 and TRBJ2-1; TRBD1 aligns across 9 bases. The CDR3 contains 14 residues. V shed 6 bases and J 4 bases; nucleotides not matched to a gene: 7. Germline V gene sequence: CDR1 DFQATT, CDR2 SNEGSKA (reference sequence). CDR3 amino acids: CSARTGEAYNEQFF. As DNA, the CDR3 is TGCAGTGCACGGACAGGGGAGGCTTACAATGAGCAGTTCTTC.

This clonotype was seen only a few times. This rearrangement joins TRBV30 to TRBJ2-5; TRBD2 is a possible D gene (6 bases). Between the trimmed V and J ends, which lost 0 bases and 5 bases, there was a span of 7 bases. This CDR3 comprises 12 residues. The germline gives CDR1 GTSNPN, CDR2 SVGIG (reference sequence). CDR3 coding DNA: TGTGCCTGGAGTGTACGGGGGGAGACCCAGTACTTC. As protein: CAWSVRGETQYF.

In nucleotides, the CDR3 is TGTGCCAGCAGTTCATTGGTGCTTGGGAACACCGGGGAGCTGTTTTTT. Protein: CASSSLVLGNTGELFF. The chain carries TRBV13 and TRBJ2-2; no definite D call. CDR3 size: 16 residues. Germline values: CDR1 PRHDT, CDR2 FYEKMQ (reference sequence). The V gene lost 6 bases and the J gene lost 1 base, with 15 bases spanning the gap.